This T cell receptor (beta chain) was sequenced for a study of blood T cell repertoires in COVID-19. Clones were read by immunoSEQ multiplex PCR, and TCRdb kept only the in-frame ones, dropping some. The sample lists approximately 250,000 clones; around 89% were seen once. Across about 22 US areas, participants ranged in age from about 18 to 90 years. Recovered status applied to Cohort 3 donors who had two consecutive negative PCRs. It also applied to those with clearance or with symptom resolution. The CDR3 loop spans 14 amino acids. Trimming at V came to 6 bases and at J to 12 bases, leaving 11 bases not matched to a gene. The V gene's germline CDR1 is MDHEN and CDR2 SYDVKM.

This TCR was recovered from a woman aged 30 to 39 who had recovered from COVID-19. The chain employs TRBV28 and TRBJ2-7; TRBD2 matches at 13 bases. Material: PBMCs or T cells enriched from blood (not recorded which). CDR3 DNA: TGTGCCAGCAGCTCATCCTCTACTAGCGGGAGGGCGTACTTC. Translating gives CASSSSSTSGRAYF.